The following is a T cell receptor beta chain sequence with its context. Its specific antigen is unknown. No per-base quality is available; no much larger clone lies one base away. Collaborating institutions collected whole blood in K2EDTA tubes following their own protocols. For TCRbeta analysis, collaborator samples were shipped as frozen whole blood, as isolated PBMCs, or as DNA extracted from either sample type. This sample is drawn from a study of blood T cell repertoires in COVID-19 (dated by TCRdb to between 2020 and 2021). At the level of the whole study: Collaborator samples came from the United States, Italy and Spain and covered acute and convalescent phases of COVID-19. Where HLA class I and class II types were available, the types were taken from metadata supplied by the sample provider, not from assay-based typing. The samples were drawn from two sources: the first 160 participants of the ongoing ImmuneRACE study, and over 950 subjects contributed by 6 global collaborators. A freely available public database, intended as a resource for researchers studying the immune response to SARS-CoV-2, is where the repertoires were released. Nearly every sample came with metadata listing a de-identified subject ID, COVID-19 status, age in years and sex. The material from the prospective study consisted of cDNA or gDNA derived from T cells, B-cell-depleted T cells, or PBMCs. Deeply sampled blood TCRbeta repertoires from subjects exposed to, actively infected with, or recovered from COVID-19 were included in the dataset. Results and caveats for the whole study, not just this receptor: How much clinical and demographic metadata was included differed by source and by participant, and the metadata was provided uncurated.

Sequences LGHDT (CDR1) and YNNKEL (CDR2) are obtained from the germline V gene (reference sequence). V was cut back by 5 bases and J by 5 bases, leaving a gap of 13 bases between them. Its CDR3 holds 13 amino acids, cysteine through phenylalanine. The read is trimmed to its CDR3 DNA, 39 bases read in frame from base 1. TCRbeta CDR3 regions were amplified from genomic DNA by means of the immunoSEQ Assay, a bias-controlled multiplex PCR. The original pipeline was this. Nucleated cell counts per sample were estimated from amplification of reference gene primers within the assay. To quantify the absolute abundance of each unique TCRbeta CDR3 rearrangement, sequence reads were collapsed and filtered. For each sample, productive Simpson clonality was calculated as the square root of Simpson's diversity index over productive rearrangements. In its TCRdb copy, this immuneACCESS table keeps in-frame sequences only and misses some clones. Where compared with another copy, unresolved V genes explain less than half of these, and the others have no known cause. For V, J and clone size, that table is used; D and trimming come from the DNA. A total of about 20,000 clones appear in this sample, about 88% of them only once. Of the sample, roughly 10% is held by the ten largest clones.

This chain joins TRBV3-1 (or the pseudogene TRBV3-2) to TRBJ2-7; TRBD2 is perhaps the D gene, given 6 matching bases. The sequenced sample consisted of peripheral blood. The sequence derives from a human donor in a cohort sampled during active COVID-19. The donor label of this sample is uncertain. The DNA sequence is TGTGCCAGCAGCATCGGGACTCCCCACGAGCAGTACTTC. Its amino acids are CASSIGTPHEQYF.